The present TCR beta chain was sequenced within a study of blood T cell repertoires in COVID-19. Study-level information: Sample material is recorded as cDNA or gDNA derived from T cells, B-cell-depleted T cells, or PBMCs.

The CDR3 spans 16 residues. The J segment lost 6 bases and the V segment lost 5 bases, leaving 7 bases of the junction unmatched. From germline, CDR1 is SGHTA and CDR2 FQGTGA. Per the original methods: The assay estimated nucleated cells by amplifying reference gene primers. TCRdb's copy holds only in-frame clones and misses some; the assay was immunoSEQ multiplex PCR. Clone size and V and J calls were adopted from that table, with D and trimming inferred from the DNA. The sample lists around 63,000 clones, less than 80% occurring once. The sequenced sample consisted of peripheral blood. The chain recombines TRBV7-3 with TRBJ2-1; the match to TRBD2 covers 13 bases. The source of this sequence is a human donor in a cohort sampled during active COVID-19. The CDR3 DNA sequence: TGTGCCAGCAGCCCCACGACTAGCGGGAGGATCAATGAGCAGTTCTTC. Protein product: CASSPTTSGRINEQFF.